These 21 T cell receptor beta chains originate from one sample sequenced in a study of OX40 agonist ivuxolimab in advanced cancers. The repertoire was sequenced with immunoSEQ multiplex PCR; TCRdb's copy has only in-frame clones and lacks some. The sample records some 45,000 clones, roughly 93% being singletons. The source material was CD4+ or CD8+ T cells sorted from blood, sampled in a trial of the OX40 agonist ivuxolimab. These receptors originate from an adult with an advanced solid tumor such as melanoma, head and neck, liver or kidney cancer.

The chain carries TRBV5-4 and TRBJ2-7; D assignment may be TRBD1 or TRBD2 (5 bases each). Germline V CDR1 and CDR2: SGHNT, YYREEE (reference sequence). CDR3 length: 15 amino acids. V lost 3 bases and J lost 4, with 17 bases in between. The CDR3 DNA reads TGTGCCAGCAGCTGGGGGTGGGAAGCGCCGTACGAGCAGTACTTC. This sequence encodes CASSWGWEAPYEQYF.

The V and J genes are TRBV28 and TRBJ2-2, with TRBD2 as a possible D gene (7 bases). V was cut by 4 bases and J by 5 bases, with 17 bases left in between. Germline lookup yields CDR1 MDHEN and CDR2 SYDVKM. CDR3 size: 16 residues. The DNA for the CDR3 is TGTGCCAGCAGTTCGGGGGGCATTGATAGGACCGGGGAGCTGTTTTTT. This encodes CASSSGGIDRTGELFF.

This clone was observed a handful of times. The chain combines TRBV6-5 with TRBJ2-5; the D gene could be TRBD1 or TRBD2 (6 bases each). The CDR3 runs 15 residues. V shed 8 bases and J shed 0 bases, with 16 bases lying between them. Germline V gives CDR1 MNHEY, CDR2 SVGAGI. CDR3 in DNA: TGTGCCAGCGCCCCCACGGGGGCGTACCAAGAGACCCAGTACTTC. Its translation: CASAPTGAYQETQYF.

The rearrangement links TRBV19 to TRBJ2-1; D might be TRBD2 (6 bases). Germline-derived CDR1 and CDR2 are LNHDA and SQIVND (reference sequence). The V gene lost 1 base and the J gene lost 4 bases, with 11 bases spanning the gap. The CDR3 covers 15 residues. The CDR3 sequence: CASSIAAGPYNEQFF. The CDR3 nucleotides are TGTGCCAGTAGTATAGCAGCGGGCCCATACAATGAGCAGTTCTTC.

This chain joins TRBV11-2 and TRBJ2-5; 8 bases fit TRBD1. CDR3 length: 14 amino acids. V shed 6 bases and J 2 bases; nucleotides not matched to a gene: 5. Germline V lookup: CDR1 SGHAT, CDR2 FQNNGV. CDR3 nucleotide sequence: TGTGCCAGCAGTACGGGACAGGTACAAGAGACCCAGTACTTC. Translating gives CASSTGQVQETQYF.

This chain connects TRBV2 to TRBJ2-5, with unresolved D. Germline CDR1 is SNHLY and CDR2 is FYNNEI. V gave up 10 bases and J gave up 1 base, with 10 bases separating them. CDR3 length equals 12 residues. The CDR3 loop reads CANKGVQETQYF. In DNA form, the CDR3 reads TGTGCCAACAAAGGTGTCCAAGAGACCCAGTACTTC.

The rearrangement links TRBV6-1 to TRBJ2-2, with D uncertain. The CDR3 has 15 amino acids. V was trimmed by 4 bases and J by 0 bases, leaving 9 bases between them. Germline V lookup: CDR1 MNHNS, CDR2 SASEGT. CDR3 coding DNA: TGTGCCAGCAGTGGCGAAACTTCGAACACCGGGGAGCTGTTTTTT. Its translation: CASSGETSNTGELFF.

The chain carries TRBV5-4 and TRBJ2-2, with D unclear. The germline CDR1 and CDR2 sequences are SGHNT and YYREEE (reference sequence). CDR3 length: 12 residues. The germline V and J ends were trimmed by 4 bases and 5 bases, with 6 bases remaining between them. The CDR3 region is CASSHYTGELFF. CDR3 sequence (DNA): TGTGCCAGCAGCCATTATACCGGGGAGCTGTTTTTT.

This clone was recorded only once. The chain employs TRBV6-4 and TRBJ2-3; 8 bases are a match to TRBD1. The CDR3 runs 14 residues. V was pared by 2 bases and J by 4 bases, with 2 bases of the junction left unmatched. Germline V gene lookup returns CDR1 MRHNA and CDR2 SNTAGT. For the CDR3, the DNA is TGTGCCAGCAGTGACGCAGGGGGCTCAGATACGCAGTATTTT. Protein product: CASSDAGGSDTQYF.

This chain connects TRBV19 to TRBJ1-5; D unclear. The CDR3 covers 17 residues. Per the germline V gene, CDR1 is LNHDA and CDR2 is SQIVND (reference sequence). V lost 5 bases and J 0 bases, leaving 17 bases between the germline ends. The CDR3 sequence is CASSPISGLDSNQPQHF. CDR3 in DNA: TGTGCCAGTAGTCCAATTTCCGGGCTCGATAGCAATCAGCCCCAGCATTTT.

This clone was seen only once. The rearrangement joins TRBV15 to TRBJ2-1, with D maybe TRBD2 (6 bases). The length of the CDR3 is 15 residues. CDR1 and CDR2 (germline): LNHNV, YYDKDF (reference sequence). V was cut by 5 bases and J by 0 bases, with 11 bases left in between. This CDR3 is CATSLDGGSYNEQFF. CDR3 DNA sequence: TGTGCCACCAGCCTAGACGGGGGCTCCTACAATGAGCAGTTCTTC.

J is TRBJ2-4 and V is TRBV5-1; D is unclear. CDR1 is SGHRS and CDR2 is YFSETQ in the germline V gene. CDR3 size: 15 residues. V shed 1 base and J shed 8 bases, with 16 bases lying between them. CDR3 sequence: CASSLTDWPRDIQYF. The CDR3 DNA reads TGCGCCAGCAGCTTGACTGACTGGCCCCGGGACATTCAGTACTTC.

The chain recombines TRBV7-9 with TRBJ1-6; D possibly corresponds to TRBD1 (5 bases). V lost 3 bases to trimming and J lost 4 bases, with 10 bases between them. Germline V CDR1 and CDR2: SEHNR, FQNEAQ (reference sequence). This CDR3 comprises 15 residues. The CDR3 nucleotides read TGTGCCAGCAGCTTTCAGGGACCTTATAATTCACCCCTCCACTTT. Amino acid sequence: CASSFQGPYNSPLHF.

The V and J genes are TRBV29-1 and TRBJ2-3; 8 nucleotides align to TRBD2. CDR1 and CDR2 from the germline V gene are SQVTM and ANQGSEA. The CDR3 contains 13 residues. The V segment lost 7 bases and the J segment 6 bases; nucleotides outside the gene matches: 9. The CDR3 nucleotides read TGCAGCGAGAGCGGGGGCGGGGGGGATACGCAGTATTTT. As protein: CSESGGGGDTQYF.

This chain links TRBV28 with TRBJ2-2, with D perhaps TRBD2 (6 bases). Germline CDR1 is MDHEN and CDR2 is SYDVKM. Trimming took 4 bases from V and 2 from J, leaving 17 bases between them. The CDR3 is made up of 17 amino acids. CDR3 sequence: CASSSPPGGDNTGELFF. CDR3 nucleotides: TGTGCCAGCAGTTCGCCCCCCGGCGGGGATAACACCGGGGAGCTGTTTTTT.

The genes are TRBV4-1 and TRBJ2-7; tentative D call: TRBD2 (5 bases). Germline V lookup: CDR1 MGHRA, CDR2 YSYEKL. The CDR3 is 13 residues long. Deletions cut 0 bases from V and 8 bases from J, with 11 bases between. CDR3 protein: CASSQDLQRKQYF. CDR3 sequence (DNA): TGCGCCAGCAGCCAAGATCTCCAGCGGAAGCAGTACTTC.

The V call is TRBV14, the J call TRBJ1-2; 10 bases align to TRBD1. Looked up from germline, CDR1 is SGHDN and CDR2 is FVKESK. This CDR3 has 16 residues. J was trimmed by 8 bases and V by 2 bases; bases with no gene match: 11. Written as DNA, the CDR3 is TGTGCCAGCAGCCAAACCGGGACAGGGGACGAGTTGGGCTACACCTTC. Protein sequence: CASSQTGTGDELGYTF.

The gene calls are TRBV6-6 and TRBJ2-1; TRBD2 matches 8 bases. The CDR3 extends over 15 amino acids. The junction had 9 bases not matched to a gene; V was cut back by 5 bases and J by 6 bases. Looked up from germline, CDR1 is MNHNY and CDR2 is SVGAGI (reference sequence). The CDR3 bases are TGTGCCAGCAGTGACCCCCGAGCGGGAGTCAATGAGCAGTTCTTC. It specifies CASSDPRAGVNEQFF.

This sequence joins TRBV5-1 and TRBJ1-5; no firm D call. The germline V and J ends were trimmed by 0 bases and 7 bases, with 8 bases remaining between them. The CDR3 runs to 13 residues. Germline V gives CDR1 SGHRS, CDR2 YFSETQ. CDR3 DNA: TGCGCCAGCAGCTTGGAGGGAACACAGCCCCAGCATTTT. Translation: CASSLEGTQPQHF.

The chain carries TRBV5-1 and TRBJ2-7; 9 nucleotides align to TRBD1. This CDR3 contains 15 residues. Germline CDR1 SGHRS, CDR2 YFSETQ. V lost 0 bases and J lost 3; bases outside the gene matches: 4. CDR3 sequence (DNA): TGCGCCAGCAGCTTGGGTACAGGGGGCTACTACGAGCAGTACTTC. This sequence encodes CASSLGTGGYYEQYF.

Only one count was recorded for this clone. The chain links TRBV5-6 to TRBJ2-2; D not certain. Trimming pared 0 bases from V and 7 bases from J, leaving 7 bases between. The germline gives CDR1 SGHDT, CDR2 YYEEEE. This CDR3 comprises 13 residues. Here the CDR3 reads CASSLVASGELFF. The CDR3 nucleotides read TGTGCCAGCAGCTTGGTCGCGAGCGGGGAGCTGTTTTTT.